This T cell receptor beta chain emerged from a study of T cell changes during pregnancy in multiple sclerosis. Clones were sequenced by immunoSEQ multiplex PCR, and TCRdb holds only the in-frame ones, with some missing. The table shows about 40,000 clones, with 90% to 95% occurring only once. CDR1 MNHEY and CDR2 SMNVEV come from the germline V gene (reference sequence). The CDR3 runs to 14 residues. Trimming left V 2 bases short and J 4 bases short, with 9 bases between. The chain joins TRBV27 to TRBJ1-5, with D possibly matching TRBD1 (5 bases). The receptor was isolated from a female donor with multiple sclerosis, enrolled in a pregnancy study. The material sequenced was CD8+ T cells from peripheral blood mononuclear cells, taken before pregnancy. CDR3 coding DNA: TGTGCCAGCAGTTTAGCGGGGCATAATCAGCCCCAGCATTTT. Protein: CASSLAGHNQPQHF.